A single sample is the source of the 8 T cell receptor beta chains below, sequenced in a study of cytotoxic CD8 clonotypes in ibrutinib-treated CLL. Here immunoSEQ multiplex PCR was the method, and the copy in TCRdb shows in-frame clones only, minus some. The data contain 150,000 to 200,000 clones, roughly four fifths of them singletons. The material was PBMCs, obtained after 24 months of ibrutinib treatment. These receptors all come from a human donor with chronic lymphocytic leukemia.

This chain links TRBV7-9 with TRBJ2-5; D is perhaps TRBD2 (5 bases). V lost 3 bases to trimming and J lost 2 bases, with 10 bases between them. From germline, CDR1 is SEHNR and CDR2 FQNEAQ (reference sequence). This CDR3 contains 14 residues. The CDR3 is CASSFSRGQETQYF. DNA of the CDR3: TGTGCCAGCAGCTTCAGTCGAGGGCAAGAGACCCAGTACTTC.

V and J are TRBV13 and TRBJ1-1; 7 bases are a match to TRBD1. There are 15 residues in the CDR3. CDR1 is PRHDT, CDR2 FYEKMQ, per germline (reference sequence). V lost 11 bases to trimming and J lost 4 bases; unmatched junction nucleotides: 16. This chain's CDR3 is CAVRGAGVRITEAFF. The CDR3 DNA reads as TGTGCCGTCAGGGGGGCAGGGGTTAGGATCACTGAAGCTTTCTTT.

The chain combines TRBV11-2 with TRBJ2-5; D is unresolved. Trimming took 5 bases from V and 2 from J, leaving 9 bases between them. CDR1 SGHAT and CDR2 FQNNGV come from the germline V gene. The CDR3 consists of 13 residues. CDR3 nucleotide sequence: TGTGCCAGCAGCCCCGGACGGCAAGAGACCCAGTACTTC. Protein product: CASSPGRQETQYF.

Details on this clone: This CDR3 is also generated by other DNA sequences in the sample. V gene TRBV20-1 combines with J gene TRBJ1-2; no firm D call. The germline V and J ends were trimmed by 4 bases and 2 bases, with 5 bases remaining between them. The CDR3 totals 11 residues. Germline CDR1 reads DFQATT; CDR2 reads SNEGSKA (reference sequence). The CDR3 DNA reads TGCAGTGCTACAGACAACTATGGCTACACCTTC. It is translated as CSATDNYGYTF.

The rearrangement uses TRBV9 and TRBJ2-3, with 12 nucleotides matching TRBD2. V dropped 4 bases and J dropped 1; count of bases not matched to a gene: 4. Germline V gene sequence: CDR1 SGDLS, CDR2 YYNGEE. The CDR3 loop spans 16 amino acids. CDR3 DNA sequence: TGTGCCAGCAGCCCTGGGACTAGCGGGCGCACAGATACGCAGTATTTT. Protein product: CASSPGTSGRTDTQYF.

The gene calls are TRBV6-5 and TRBJ1-5; D is possibly TRBD1 (5 bases). This CDR3 has 15 amino acids. Germline V gene data show CDR1 as MNHEY and CDR2 as SVGAGI. V dropped 5 bases and J dropped 3 bases, with 14 bases sitting between them. This chain's CDR3 is CASSHGGGINQPQHF. Written as DNA, the CDR3 is TGTGCCAGCAGTCACGGGGGGGGGATCAATCAGCCCCAGCATTTT.

The chain combines TRBV5-1 with TRBJ1-2; D might be TRBD1 (5 bases). The CDR3 sequence is 16 residues long. CDR1 is SGHRS, CDR2 YFSETQ, per germline. V was shortened by 0 bases and J by 0 bases, with 12 bases between the two germline ends. The CDR3, as DNA: TGCGCCAGCAGCTTGGCCTGGGCAGGGACTAACTATGGCTACACCTTC. Amino acids: CASSLAWAGTNYGYTF.

This clone was picked up a small number of times. The chain carries TRBV2 and TRBJ2-3; D is ambiguous. Germline CDR1 is SNHLY and CDR2 is FYNNEI. The V end lost 7 bases, the J end lost 4 bases, and 6 bases lay between the germline ends. The CDR3 has 11 amino acids. CDR3 loop: CASTQSDTQYF. CDR3 coding DNA: TGTGCCAGCACCCAGTCAGATACGCAGTATTTT.